Listed here are 7 T cell receptor beta chains from one sample, sequenced in a study of shared clonotypes between healthy human individuals. Assay: immunoSEQ multiplex PCR; the TCRdb copy retains only in-frame clones and omits some. The table has some 2.4 million clones, 80% to 95% seen once. The sequenced sample consisted of naive CD4+ T cells from PBMCs. Subset noted: CD45RA+ positively selected. All receptors come from a man between 18 and 29 years old in good health. Some clones in this sample may be carry-over from other donors' samples.

To note about this clone: The sample has other DNA sequences that encode this CDR3 too. This sequence joins TRBV30 and TRBJ2-1; D possibly corresponds to TRBD2 (5 bases). V gave up 2 bases and J gave up 5 bases, with 7 bases separating them. The CDR3 length is 12 residues. Germline CDR1 and CDR2: GTSNPN and SVGIG (reference sequence). The CDR3 sequence: CAWSPRDNEQFF. CDR3 nucleotide sequence: TGTGCCTGGAGTCCGCGGGACAATGAGCAGTTCTTC.

The chain uses TRBV9 and TRBJ2-1; no clear D. CDR1 is SGDLS and CDR2 is YYNGEE in the germline V gene. Trimming pared 3 bases from V and 9 bases from J, leaving 10 bases between. The CDR3 runs to 12 residues. The CDR3 loop is CASSGGVGEQFF. The CDR3 DNA reads as TGTGCCAGCAGCGGCGGTGTTGGTGAGCAGTTCTTC.

The V gene is TRBV29-1, the J gene TRBJ1-2; D unclear. The length of the CDR3 is 15 residues. Per the germline V gene, CDR1 is SQVTM and CDR2 is ANQGSEA. The V gene lost 7 bases and the J gene lost 0 bases, with 18 bases spanning the gap. In DNA, the CDR3 is TGCAGCGAAGACGGAACCAGGATCACTAACTATGGCTACACCTTC. Its protein product is CSEDGTRITNYGYTF.

This clone was recorded once. The V call is TRBV7-2, the J call TRBJ2-7, with 7 positions matching TRBD1. Germline values: CDR1 SGHTA, CDR2 FQGNSA. The CDR3 covers 15 residues. V dropped 5 bases and J dropped 1; count of bases not matched to a gene: 8. The CDR3 DNA is TGTGCCAGCAGCATCCGGGACAGCTCATCCTACGAGCAGTACTTC. Its translation is CASSIRDSSSYEQYF.

V and J are TRBV5-1 and TRBJ2-1, with D perhaps TRBD2 (6 bases). Trimming took off 4 bases at V and 9 bases at J, with 23 bases between the two ends. Germline V lookup: CDR1 SGHRS, CDR2 YFSETQ. The CDR3 is 16 amino acids. CDR3 protein: CASSARPAGGQGEQFF. CDR3 nucleotides: TGCGCCAGCAGCGCACGACCGGCCGGGGGTCAGGGTGAGCAGTTCTTC.

On this clone itself: The identical CDR3 is also encoded by other nucleotide sequences in the sample. The chain joins TRBV18 to TRBJ2-2, with unresolved D. Trimming took off 3 bases at V and 2 bases at J, with 7 bases between the two ends. CDR3 size: 14 residues. Germline V gene sequence: CDR1 KGHSH, CDR2 LQKENI. The CDR3 DNA reads as TGTGCCAGCTCACCGGAGAGAAACACCGGGGAGCTGTTTTTT. This gives the protein CASSPERNTGELFF. Combining the CDR3 with reference TRBV18 and TRBJ2-2 gives the whole variable domain NAGVMQNPRHLVRRRGQEARLRCSPMKGHSHVYWYRQLPEEGLKFMVYLQKENIIDESGMPKERFSAEFPKEGPSILRIQQVVRGDSAAYFCASSPERNTGELFFGEGSRLTVL.

To note about this clone: Additional DNA sequences in this sample encode the identical CDR3. The rearrangement links TRBV28 to TRBJ2-7; no clear D. V lost 7 bases, J lost 4 bases, and 8 bases lay in between. CDR3 length: 11 amino acids. Germline CDR1 reads MDHEN; CDR2 reads SYDVKM. The CDR3 nucleotides are TGTGCCAGCACGTCGACTTACGAGCAGTACTTC. Amino acid sequence: CASTSTYEQYF.